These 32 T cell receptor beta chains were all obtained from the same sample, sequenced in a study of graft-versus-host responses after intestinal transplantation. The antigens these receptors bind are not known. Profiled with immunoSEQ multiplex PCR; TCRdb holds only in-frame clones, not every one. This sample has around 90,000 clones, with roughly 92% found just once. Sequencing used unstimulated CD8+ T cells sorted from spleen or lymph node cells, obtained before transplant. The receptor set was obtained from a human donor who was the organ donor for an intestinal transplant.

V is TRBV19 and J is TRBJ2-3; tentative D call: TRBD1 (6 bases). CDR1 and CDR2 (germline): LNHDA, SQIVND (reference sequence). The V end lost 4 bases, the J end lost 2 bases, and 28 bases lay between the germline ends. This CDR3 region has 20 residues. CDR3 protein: CASSTAGLVGFGGPTDTQYF. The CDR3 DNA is TGTGCCAGTAGTACTGCCGGACTGGTCGGATTTGGGGGCCCCACAGATACGCAGTATTTT.

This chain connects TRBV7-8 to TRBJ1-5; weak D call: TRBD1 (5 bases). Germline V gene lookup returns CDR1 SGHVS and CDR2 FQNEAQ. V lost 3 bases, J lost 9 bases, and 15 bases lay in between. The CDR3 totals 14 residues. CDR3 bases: TGTGCCAGCAGCTTGAGACCTCAGGGTGGGCCCCAGCATTTT. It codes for CASSLRPQGGPQHF.

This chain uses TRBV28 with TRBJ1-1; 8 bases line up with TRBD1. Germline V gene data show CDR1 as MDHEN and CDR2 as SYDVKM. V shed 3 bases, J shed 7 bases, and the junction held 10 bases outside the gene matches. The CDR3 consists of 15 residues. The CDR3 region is CASSFSGRGLGEAFF. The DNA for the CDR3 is TGTGCCAGCAGTTTTTCGGGCAGGGGGCTTGGTGAAGCTTTCTTT.

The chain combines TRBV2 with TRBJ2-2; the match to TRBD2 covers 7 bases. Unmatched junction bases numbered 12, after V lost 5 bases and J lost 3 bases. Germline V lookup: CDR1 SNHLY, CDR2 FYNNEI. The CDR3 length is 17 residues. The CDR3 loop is CASSTLFQRGDTGELFF. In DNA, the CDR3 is TGTGCCAGCAGTACTCTTTTCCAGCGGGGAGACACCGGGGAGCTGTTTTTT.

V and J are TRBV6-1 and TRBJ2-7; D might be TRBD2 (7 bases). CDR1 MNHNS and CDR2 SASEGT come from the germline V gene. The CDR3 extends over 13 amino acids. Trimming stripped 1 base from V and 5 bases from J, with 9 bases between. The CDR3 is CASSEGGGDEQYF. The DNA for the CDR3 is TGTGCCAGCAGTGAAGGGGGGGGCGACGAGCAGTACTTC.

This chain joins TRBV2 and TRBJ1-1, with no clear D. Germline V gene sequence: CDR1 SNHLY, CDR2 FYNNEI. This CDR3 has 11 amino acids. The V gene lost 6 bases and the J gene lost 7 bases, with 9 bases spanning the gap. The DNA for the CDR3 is TGTGCCAGCAGGGGCTTGTGTGAAGCTTTCTTT. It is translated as CASRGLCEAFF.

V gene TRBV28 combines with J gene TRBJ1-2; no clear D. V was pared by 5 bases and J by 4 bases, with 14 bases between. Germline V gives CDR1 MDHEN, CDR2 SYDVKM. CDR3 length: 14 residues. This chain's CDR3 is CASSGRGELYGYTF. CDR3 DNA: TGTGCCAGCAGTGGACGGGGAGAACTCTATGGCTACACCTTC.

The CDR3 bases are TGCGCCAGCTGGGGCTCCTCCTACAATGAGCAGTTCTTC. The encoded protein is CASWGSSYNEQFF. The chain couples TRBV10-2 to TRBJ2-1; tentative D call: TRBD1 (5 bases). CDR3 length equals 13 residues. V lost 8 bases, J lost 0 bases, and 8 bases lay in between. Germline V gives CDR1 WSHSY, CDR2 SAAADI.

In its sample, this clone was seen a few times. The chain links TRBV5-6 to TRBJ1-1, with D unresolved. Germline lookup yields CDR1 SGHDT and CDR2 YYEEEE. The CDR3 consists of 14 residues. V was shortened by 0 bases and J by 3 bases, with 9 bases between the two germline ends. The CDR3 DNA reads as TGTGCCAGCAGCTTGGTTTCGGGGTACACTGAAGCTTTCTTT. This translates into CASSLVSGYTEAFF. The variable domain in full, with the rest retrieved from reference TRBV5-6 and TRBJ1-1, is DAGVTQSPTHLIKTRGQQVTLRCSPKSGHDTVSWYQQALGQGPQFIFQYYEEEERQRGNFPDRFSGHQFPNYSSELNVNALLLGDSALYLCASSLVSGYTEAFFGQGTRLTVV.

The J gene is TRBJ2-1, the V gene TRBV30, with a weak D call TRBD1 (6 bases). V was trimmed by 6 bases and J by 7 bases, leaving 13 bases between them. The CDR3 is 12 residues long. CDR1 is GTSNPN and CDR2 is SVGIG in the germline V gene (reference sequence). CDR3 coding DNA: TGTGCCTGCTGGACAGCCCTTAATGAGCAGTTCTTC. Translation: CACWTALNEQFF.

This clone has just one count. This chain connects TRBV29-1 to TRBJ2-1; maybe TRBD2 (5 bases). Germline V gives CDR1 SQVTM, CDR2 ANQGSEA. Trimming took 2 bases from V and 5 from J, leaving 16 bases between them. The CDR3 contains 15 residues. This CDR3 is CSVENGGRANNEQFF. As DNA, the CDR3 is TGCAGCGTTGAAAACGGAGGCCGCGCTAACAATGAGCAGTTCTTC.

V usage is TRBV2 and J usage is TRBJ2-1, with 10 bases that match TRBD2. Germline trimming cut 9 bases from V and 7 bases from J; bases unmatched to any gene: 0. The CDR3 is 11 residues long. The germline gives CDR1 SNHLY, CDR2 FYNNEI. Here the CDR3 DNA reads TGTGCCAGGGGACTAGCGAATGAGCAGTTCTTC. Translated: CARGLANEQFF.

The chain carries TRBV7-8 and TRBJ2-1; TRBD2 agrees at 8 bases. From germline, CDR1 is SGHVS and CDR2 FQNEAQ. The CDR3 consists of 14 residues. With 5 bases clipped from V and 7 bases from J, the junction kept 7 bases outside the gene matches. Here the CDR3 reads CASSMSGSQNEQFF. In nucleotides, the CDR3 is TGTGCCAGCAGCATGAGCGGGAGTCAAAATGAGCAGTTCTTC.

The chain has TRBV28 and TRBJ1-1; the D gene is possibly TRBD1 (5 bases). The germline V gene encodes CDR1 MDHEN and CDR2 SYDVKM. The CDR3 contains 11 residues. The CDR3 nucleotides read TGTGCTTCGGCGGGGGACACTGAAGCTTTCTTT. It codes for CASAGDTEAFF.

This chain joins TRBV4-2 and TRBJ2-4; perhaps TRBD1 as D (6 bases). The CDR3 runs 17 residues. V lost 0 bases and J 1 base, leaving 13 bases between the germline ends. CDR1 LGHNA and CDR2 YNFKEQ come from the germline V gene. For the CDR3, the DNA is TGTGCCAGCAGCCAAGATCTCTGGCAGGGGGCCAAAAACATTCAGTACTTC. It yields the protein CASSQDLWQGAKNIQYF.

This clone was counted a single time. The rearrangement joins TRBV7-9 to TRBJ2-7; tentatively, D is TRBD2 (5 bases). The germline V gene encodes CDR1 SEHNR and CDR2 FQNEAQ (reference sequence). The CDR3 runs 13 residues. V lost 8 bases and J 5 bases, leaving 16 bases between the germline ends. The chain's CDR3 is CASCIRGVDEQYF. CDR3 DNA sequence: TGTGCCAGCTGCATCCGGGGTGTAGACGAGCAGTACTTC.

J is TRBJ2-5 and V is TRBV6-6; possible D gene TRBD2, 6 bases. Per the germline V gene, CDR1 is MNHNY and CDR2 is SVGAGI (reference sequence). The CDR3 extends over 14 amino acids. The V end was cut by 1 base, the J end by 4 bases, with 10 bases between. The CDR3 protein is CASSYLEGRETQYF. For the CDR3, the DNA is TGTGCCAGCAGTTACTTGGAGGGCCGAGAGACCCAGTACTTC.

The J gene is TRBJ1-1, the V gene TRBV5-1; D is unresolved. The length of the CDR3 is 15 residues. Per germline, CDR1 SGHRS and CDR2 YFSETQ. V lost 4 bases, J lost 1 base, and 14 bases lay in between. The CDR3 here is CASSHGWGGNTEAFF. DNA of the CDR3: TGCGCCAGCAGCCACGGGTGGGGAGGGAACACTGAAGCTTTCTTT.

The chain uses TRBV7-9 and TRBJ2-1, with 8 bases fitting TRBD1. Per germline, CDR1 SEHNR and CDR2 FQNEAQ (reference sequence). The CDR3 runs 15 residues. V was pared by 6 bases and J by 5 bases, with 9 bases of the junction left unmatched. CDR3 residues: CASSSGQARDNEQFF. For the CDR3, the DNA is TGTGCCAGCAGTTCGGGACAGGCAAGGGACAATGAGCAGTTCTTC.

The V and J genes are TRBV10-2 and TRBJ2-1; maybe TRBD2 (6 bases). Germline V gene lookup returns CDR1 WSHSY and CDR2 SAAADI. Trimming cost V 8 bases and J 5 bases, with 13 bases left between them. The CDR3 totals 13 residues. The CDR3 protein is CASGRRNHNEQFF. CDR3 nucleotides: TGCGCCAGCGGGAGGCGAAACCACAATGAGCAGTTCTTC.

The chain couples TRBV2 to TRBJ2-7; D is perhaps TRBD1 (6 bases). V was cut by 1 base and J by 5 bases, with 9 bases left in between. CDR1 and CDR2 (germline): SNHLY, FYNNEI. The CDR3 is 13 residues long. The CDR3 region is CASSEEGHHEQYF. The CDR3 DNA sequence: TGTGCCAGCAGTGAAGAGGGACATCACGAGCAGTACTTC.

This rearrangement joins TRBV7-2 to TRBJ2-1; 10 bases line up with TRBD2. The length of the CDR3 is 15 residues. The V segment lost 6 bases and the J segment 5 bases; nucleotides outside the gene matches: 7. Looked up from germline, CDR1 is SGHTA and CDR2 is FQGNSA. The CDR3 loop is CASRSTGLANNEQFF. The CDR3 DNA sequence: TGTGCCAGCAGATCCACGGGACTAGCGAACAATGAGCAGTTCTTC.

In nucleotides, the CDR3 is TGTGCCAGCAGCGTACTCTTAGCGGGAGGGCTCTACGAGCAGTACTTC. Translation gives CASSVLLAGGLYEQYF. V usage is TRBV7-8 and J usage is TRBJ2-7; 11 bases are shared with TRBD2. Unmatched junction bases numbered 9, after V lost 5 bases and J lost 3 bases. From germline, CDR1 is SGHVS and CDR2 FQNEAQ. This CDR3 comprises 16 residues.

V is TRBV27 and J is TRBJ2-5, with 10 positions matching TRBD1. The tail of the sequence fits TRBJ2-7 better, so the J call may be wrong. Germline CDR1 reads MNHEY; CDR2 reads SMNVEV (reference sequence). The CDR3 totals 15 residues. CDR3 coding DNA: TGTGCCAGCAGTTTCGGGACAGGGGCCCCCTACGAGCAGTACTTC. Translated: CASSFGTGAPYEQYF.

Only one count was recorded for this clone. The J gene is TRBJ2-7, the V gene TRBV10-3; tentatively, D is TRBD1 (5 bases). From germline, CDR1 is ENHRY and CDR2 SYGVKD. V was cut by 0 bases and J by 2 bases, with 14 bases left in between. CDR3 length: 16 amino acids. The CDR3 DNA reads TGTGCCATCAGTGAGTCGATAAGAGCAGGGCCCTACGAGCAGTACTTC. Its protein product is CAISESIRAGPYEQYF.

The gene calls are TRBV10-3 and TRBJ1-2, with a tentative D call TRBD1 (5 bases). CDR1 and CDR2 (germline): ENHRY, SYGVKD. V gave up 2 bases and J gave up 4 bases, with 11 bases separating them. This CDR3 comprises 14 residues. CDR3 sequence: CAISEGDSAYGYTF. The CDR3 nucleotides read TGTGCCATCAGTGAGGGCGACAGCGCCTATGGCTACACCTTC.

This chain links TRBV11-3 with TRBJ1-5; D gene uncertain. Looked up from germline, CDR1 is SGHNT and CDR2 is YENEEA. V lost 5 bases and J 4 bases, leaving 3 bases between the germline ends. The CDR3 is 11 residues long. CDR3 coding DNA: TGTGCCAGCAGCCTTAATCAGCCCCAGCATTTT. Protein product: CASSLNQPQHF.

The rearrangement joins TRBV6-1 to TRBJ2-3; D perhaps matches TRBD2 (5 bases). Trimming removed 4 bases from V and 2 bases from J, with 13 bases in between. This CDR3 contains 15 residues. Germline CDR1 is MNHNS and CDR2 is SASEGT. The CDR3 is CASSVSSGLTDTQYF. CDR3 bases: TGTGCCAGCAGTGTATCCAGCGGACTCACAGATACGCAGTATTTT.

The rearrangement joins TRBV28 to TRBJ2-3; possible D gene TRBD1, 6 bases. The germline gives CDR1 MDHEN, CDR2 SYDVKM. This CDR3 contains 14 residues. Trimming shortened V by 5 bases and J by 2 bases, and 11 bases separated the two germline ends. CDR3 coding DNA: TGTGCCAGCAGTCCAGACAGGTACACAGATACGCAGTATTTT. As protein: CASSPDRYTDTQYF.

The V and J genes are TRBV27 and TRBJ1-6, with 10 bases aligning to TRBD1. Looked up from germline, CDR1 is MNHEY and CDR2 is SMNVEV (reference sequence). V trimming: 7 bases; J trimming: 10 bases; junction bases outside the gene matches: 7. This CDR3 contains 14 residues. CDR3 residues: CASTSGTGDSPLHF. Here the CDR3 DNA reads TGTGCCAGCACGTCCGGGACAGGGGACTCACCCCTCCACTTT.

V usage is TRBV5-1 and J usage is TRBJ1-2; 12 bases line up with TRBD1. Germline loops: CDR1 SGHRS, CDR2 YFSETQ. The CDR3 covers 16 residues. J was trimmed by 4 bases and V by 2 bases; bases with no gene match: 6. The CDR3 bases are TGCGCCAGCAGCTTCTGGGACAGGGGGCTTTTCTATGGCTACACCTTC. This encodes CASSFWDRGLFYGYTF.

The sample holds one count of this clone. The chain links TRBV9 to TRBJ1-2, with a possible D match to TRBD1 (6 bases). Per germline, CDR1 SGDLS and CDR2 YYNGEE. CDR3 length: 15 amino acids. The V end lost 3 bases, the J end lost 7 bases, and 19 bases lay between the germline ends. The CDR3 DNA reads TGTGCCAGCAGCGCCCGGATGGGGGCAGTAGGTGGCTACACCTTC. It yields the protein CASSARMGAVGGYTF.